This TCR beta chain stems from a study of PD-L1 blockade in urothelial cancer. Study details: Blood-derived samples held a median around 140,000 T cells.

Urothelial carcinoma affected the patients, and it was locally advanced or metastatic. Synthetic templates analogous to TCR were spiked into all PCRs individually. Profiling relied on immunoSEQ multiplex PCR, and the TCRdb table lists in-frame clones only, not all of them. This sample has 70,000 to 90,000 clones, with around 80% found just once. The sample consisted of PBMCs, taken around atezolizumab (anti-PD-L1) treatment. This TCR was recovered from a man between 70 and 80 years old with urothelial cancer.

Here the CDR3 DNA reads TGTGCCAGCAGTTATTTACTAGCGGGACCCTACGAGCAGTACTTC. Its protein product is CASSYLLAGPYEQYF. The chain joins TRBV7-8 to TRBJ2-7, with 10 nucleotides matching TRBD2. V shed 6 bases, J shed 2 bases, and the junction held 7 bases outside the gene matches. Germline V lookup: CDR1 SGHVS, CDR2 FQNEAQ. This CDR3 is 15 amino acids long. Complete variable domain (other parts from reference TRBV7-8 and TRBJ2-7): GAGVSQSPRYKVAKRGQDVALRCDPISGHVSLFWYQQALGQGPEFLTYFQNEAQLDKSGLPSDRFFAERPEGSVSTLKIQRTQQEDSAVYLCASSYLLAGPYEQYFGPGTRLTVT.